The 3 T cell receptor beta chains given below trace back to one sample, sequenced in a study of regulatory T cells in long-lasting Graves disease. This sample's time point: newly diagnosed GD, antithyroid drugs for less than 3 months. Generation of the TCR library employed RNA extracted from PBMCs. In building TCR beta libraries, iRepertoire HTBI primers were used together with Arm-PCR of CDR3 regions. TCRdb used MiXCR to reprocess the multiplex PCR reads, holding one entry per CDR3 protein. The sample contains about 440,000 distinct CDR3 sequences, about 15% of which appear only once. These data were likewise used in another study, on T cells in Graves' hyperthyroidism and ophthalmopathy.

The sample consisted of peripheral blood mononuclear cells (PBMCs), taken at new diagnosis, from a patient treated with antithyroid drugs. The receptors originated from a woman in her 30s with Graves disease.

This chain connects TRBV12-3 or TRBV12-4 to TRBJ2-3; 10 positions match TRBD2. The trim removed 3 bases at V and 5 bases at J, leaving 14 bases unmatched. The CDR3 length is 18 residues. Written as DNA, the CDR3 is TGTGCCAGCAGTTTGGGGGGGCTAGCGGGAGAGGCCGGAGATACGCAGTATTTT. This encodes CASSLGGLAGEAGDTQYF.

The table lists this clonotype with a few counts. The V call is TRBV20-1, the J call TRBJ1-1; possible D gene TRBD1, 5 bases. V dropped 5 bases and J dropped 5 bases, with 12 bases sitting between them. The CDR3 sequence is 12 residues long. The germline V gene encodes CDR1 DFQATT and CDR2 SNEGSKA (reference sequence). CDR3 nucleotide sequence: TGCAGTGCTCTTAGGGGTAGAACTGAAGCTTTCTTT. This codes for CSALRGRTEAFF.

This clonotype came up many times. The chain joins TRBV3-1 to TRBJ1-4, with 10 bases lining up with TRBD1. The germline V gene encodes CDR1 LGHDT and CDR2 YNNKEL (reference sequence). Losses at the gene ends were 5 bases for V and 7 bases for J; bases not matched to a gene: 4. The CDR3 runs to 14 residues. CDR3 residues: CASSDRGPGEKLFF. The DNA of the CDR3 is TGTGCCAGCAGCGACAGGGGGCCGGGTGAAAAACTGTTTTTT.